Presented here are 23 T cell receptor beta chains from one specimen sequenced in a study of regulatory T cells in long-lasting Graves disease. Both iRepertoire HTBI primers and Arm-PCR of CDR3 regions were used to build the TCR beta libraries. TCRdb independently ran MiXCR on the multiplex PCR reads; one entry per CDR3 protein. Among fewer than 400,000 distinct CDR3 sequences listed, 20% were seen once. Time point in this sample: persistent/refractory GD, antithyroid drugs over 5 years with positive TRAb. Scientists built the TCR library using RNA that was extracted from PBMCs. The specimen was peripheral blood mononuclear cells (PBMCs), collected when the disease was refractory, from a patient treated with antithyroid drugs. The receptors here all came from a female donor with Graves disease.

This clonotype came up many times. This chain joins TRBV7-3 and TRBJ1-6; 8 bases line up with TRBD1. Germline V gene sequence: CDR1 SGHTA, CDR2 FQGTGA. After removal of 1 base from V and 9 bases from J, the junction contained 14 bases not matched to a gene. This CDR3 contains 18 residues. CDR3 protein: CASSLSPWTGRGGSPLHF. In nucleotides, the CDR3 is TGTGCCAGCAGCTTAAGCCCCTGGACAGGGAGAGGGGGTTCACCCCTCCACTTT. The full variable domain, completed using reference TRBV7-3 and TRBJ1-6, is GAGVSQTPSNKVTEKGKYVELRCDPISGHTALYWYRQSLGQGPEFLIYFQGTGAADDSGLPNDRFFAVRPEGSVSTLKIQRTERGDSAVYLCASSLSPWTGRGGSPLHFGNGTRLTVT.

The chain employs TRBV9 and TRBJ2-7, with TRBD2 matching over 8 bases. The length of the CDR3 is 15 residues. Trimming cost V 0 bases and J 2 bases; bases outside gene matches: 4. Germline V lookup: CDR1 SGDLS, CDR2 YYNGEE. The CDR3 DNA reads TGTGCCAGCAGCGTAGATAGCGGGAACGCCTACGAGCAGTACTTC. This codes for CASSVDSGNAYEQYF. Full variable domain (missing parts from reference TRBV9 and TRBJ2-7): DSGVTQTPKHLITATGQRVTLRCSPRSGDLSVYWYQQSLDQGLQFLIQYYNGEERAKGNILERFSAQQFPDLHSELNLSSLELGDSALYFCASSVDSGNAYEQYFGPGTRLTVT.

This clonotype was recorded at least ten times. The genes are TRBV12-3 or TRBV12-4 and TRBJ1-2, with 9 nucleotides matching TRBD1. The length of the CDR3 is 15 residues. V dropped 6 bases and J dropped 5; count of bases not matched to a gene: 10. CDR3 in amino acids: CASSLVTGGRYGYTF. Here the CDR3 DNA reads TGTGCCAGCAGCCTTGTCACAGGGGGCCGGTATGGCTACACCTTC.

In this sample, this clonotype turned up many times. The rearrangement joins TRBV6-1 to TRBJ2-7; TRBD2 is a possible D gene (6 bases). The CDR3 runs 13 residues. From germline, CDR1 is MNHNS and CDR2 SASEGT. V lost 5 bases, J lost 7 bases, and 15 bases lay in between. CDR3 region: CASSLLREVEQYF. The CDR3 DNA is TGTGCCAGCAGTCTCTTGAGGGAGGTAGAGCAGTACTTC.

The rearrangement links TRBV18 to TRBJ1-1; weak D call: TRBD1 (5 bases). This CDR3 spans 15 amino acids. The germline CDR1 and CDR2 sequences are KGHSH and LQKENI. Between the trimmed V and J ends, which lost 2 bases and 1 base, there was a span of 11 bases. CDR3 nucleotide sequence: TGTGCCAGCTCACCAGATCCAGGGTCGAACACTGAAGCTTTCTTT. Translated, it gives CASSPDPGSNTEAFF.

The genes are TRBV12-3 or TRBV12-4 and TRBJ1-2, with D possibly being TRBD1 (5 bases). The germline V and J ends were trimmed by 5 bases and 8 bases, with 15 bases remaining between them. The CDR3 totals 13 residues. The CDR3 DNA reads as TGTGCCAGCAGTGCCAGCCCTAGGGGCGGCTACACCTTC. It is translated as CASSASPRGGYTF.

In this sample, this clonotype turned up many times. This chain uses TRBV11-2 with TRBJ2-5; 9 positions agree with TRBD1. CDR1 is SGHAT and CDR2 is FQNNGV in the germline V gene. J was trimmed by 5 bases and V by 1 base; bases with no gene match: 8. The CDR3 extends over 16 amino acids. CDR3 loop: CASSLGGTGYLETQYF. For the CDR3, the DNA is TGTGCCAGCAGCTTAGGGGGGACAGGGTACTTGGAGACCCAGTACTTC.

This CDR3 reads CASFLGGQEETQYF. CDR3 DNA: TGTGCCAGCTTCCTAGGAGGGCAAGAAGAGACCCAGTACTTC. V usage is TRBV6-1 and J usage is TRBJ2-5; perhaps TRBD2 as D (6 bases). Deletions cut 8 bases from V and 3 bases from J, with 16 bases between. CDR1 and CDR2 (germline): MNHNS, SASEGT. The CDR3 has 14 amino acids.

This clonotype is labeled as medium-sized. The chain combines TRBV3-1 with TRBJ1-6, with D perhaps TRBD1 (5 bases). Trimming took off 1 base at V and 4 bases at J, with 8 bases between the two ends. The CDR3 length is 15 residues. In germline, CDR1 is LGHDT, CDR2 YNNKEL (reference sequence). The CDR3 loop is CASSQAGPYNSPLHF. CDR3 DNA: TGTGCCAGCAGCCAAGCGGGGCCTTATAATTCACCCCTCCACTTT.

V gene TRBV12-3 or TRBV12-4 combines with J gene TRBJ2-1; 9 bases align to TRBD1. The CDR3 consists of 16 residues. V was pared by 5 bases and J by 0 bases, with 5 bases of the junction left unmatched. CDR3 region: CASSVTGGSSYNEQFF. The CDR3 DNA sequence: TGTGCCAGCAGTGTCACAGGGGGCAGCTCCTACAATGAGCAGTTCTTC.

This clonotype was observed many times. The gene calls are TRBV6-1 and TRBJ1-2, with 9 bases identical to TRBD1. The germline V gene encodes CDR1 MNHNS and CDR2 SASEGT. With 5 bases clipped from V and 7 bases from J, the junction kept 5 bases outside the gene matches. CDR3 length: 13 amino acids. The CDR3 sequence is CASSPGQGFGYTF. The DNA for the CDR3 is TGTGCCAGCAGTCCGGGACAGGGATTTGGCTACACCTTC.

There are many counts of this clonotype. The chain links TRBV28 to TRBJ2-7; 7 nucleotides agree with TRBD2. J gave up 2 bases and V 9 bases, and 13 bases lay outside the gene matches. The CDR3 loop spans 15 amino acids. CDR1 and CDR2 from the germline V gene are MDHEN and SYDVKM. CDR3 region: CASGSSASGAYEQYF. In DNA form, the CDR3 reads TGTGCCAGTGGTAGTAGTGCTAGCGGAGCCTACGAGCAGTACTTC. Drawing the rest from reference TRBV28 and TRBJ2-7, the complete variable domain is DVKVTQSSRYLVKRTGEKVFLECVQDMDHENMFWYRQDPGLGLRLIYFSYDVKMKEKGDIPEGYSVSREKKERFSLILESASTNQTSMYLCASGSSASGAYEQYFGPGTRLTVT.

This clonotype was seen a handful of times. CDR3 coding DNA: TGTGCCAGCAGCGCAACTTCGAGCTCCTACGAGCAGTACTTC. It codes for CASSATSSSYEQYF. J is TRBJ2-7 and V is TRBV6-1; no clear D gene. CDR3 size: 14 residues. The ends were cut back, 6 bases at V and 0 bases at J, with 12 bases in the middle. Germline CDR1 reads MNHNS; CDR2 reads SASEGT.

This clonotype was observed at least ten times. The chain links TRBV11-2 to TRBJ2-7, with a tentative D call TRBD1 (5 bases). V lost 5 bases to trimming and J lost 2 bases, with 13 bases between them. Germline V gene lookup returns CDR1 SGHAT and CDR2 FQNNGV. The CDR3 spans 14 residues. CDR3 nucleotide sequence: TGTGCCAGCAGCCCCGACAGAGGACCCTACGAGCAGTACTTC. Amino acids: CASSPDRGPYEQYF.

This clonotype was found many times. V usage is TRBV24-1 and J usage is TRBJ1-1, with D uncertain. From germline, CDR1 is KGHDR and CDR2 SFDVKD. There are 13 residues in the CDR3. The CDR3 protein is CAGSGASNTEAFF. Here the CDR3 DNA reads TGTGCGGGCAGCGGAGCATCAAACACTGAAGCTTTCTTT.

There are many counts of this clonotype. The J gene is TRBJ2-7, the V gene TRBV28; D could derive from TRBD1 or TRBD2 (5 bases each). The CDR3 sequence is 12 residues long. Germline V gene data show CDR1 as MDHEN and CDR2 as SYDVKM. Trimming took off 7 bases at V and 7 bases at J, with 14 bases between the two ends. CDR3 loop: CASTGDRREQYF. The CDR3 DNA is TGTGCCAGCACCGGGGACCGGCGGGAGCAGTACTTC.

This chain links TRBV6-2 or TRBV6-3 with TRBJ2-7, with 11 bases lining up with TRBD2. The CDR3 loop spans 17 amino acids. Per the germline V gene, CDR1 is MNHEY and CDR2 is SVGEGT. Trimming cost V 4 bases and J 2 bases; bases outside gene matches: 10. The CDR3 region has the DNA TGTGCCAGCAGTTCTTACGGACTAGCGGGTTCAGCCTACGAGCAGTACTTC. This codes for CASSSYGLAGSAYEQYF.

This clonotype came up a few times. The rearrangement joins TRBV20-1 to TRBJ1-6, with a tentative D call TRBD1 (5 bases). The V and J ends lost 6 bases and 8 bases respectively, with 20 bases between them. The CDR3 length is 15 residues. Germline V CDR1 and CDR2: DFQATT, SNEGSKA (reference sequence). The CDR3 DNA reads TGCAGTGCCAGGTGGGGGTTAGGGCGTGATTCACCCCTCCACTTT. As protein: CSARWGLGRDSPLHF.

The genes are TRBV19 and TRBJ1-3; D call uncertain. V dropped 2 bases and J dropped 3 bases, with 14 bases sitting between them. Germline V CDR1 and CDR2: LNHDA, SQIVND (reference sequence). The CDR3 extends over 16 amino acids. The CDR3 coding sequence is TGTGCCAGTAGTATATATTTTTCGGGGATTGGAAACACCATATATTTT. The encoded protein is CASSIYFSGIGNTIYF.

A few counts support this clonotype. V and J are TRBV7-2 and TRBJ1-1; no reliable D call. This CDR3 is 15 amino acids long. Germline V CDR1 and CDR2: SGHTA, FQGNSA. V lost 0 bases and J lost 6, with 14 bases in between. CDR3 sequence: CASSLARLKKAEAFF. CDR3 in DNA: TGTGCCAGCAGCTTAGCGCGATTAAAGAAGGCTGAAGCTTTCTTT.

This clonotype was detected many times. The J gene is TRBJ1-1, the V gene TRBV19, with a weak D call TRBD1 (5 bases). V lost 5 bases to trimming and J lost 0 bases, with 16 bases between them. Per the germline V gene, CDR1 is LNHDA and CDR2 is SQIVND (reference sequence). CDR3 length equals 16 residues. The DNA for the CDR3 is TGTGCCAGTAGTCCTCTCGCGGGACCGCTGAACACTGAAGCTTTCTTT. Translating gives CASSPLAGPLNTEAFF.

This clonotype occurred many times. This chain's CDR3 is CASSYSGTAYHHYEQYF. CDR3 bases: TGTGCCAGCAGTTACTCCGGGACAGCTTACCACCACTACGAGCAGTACTTC. The V and J genes are TRBV6-5 and TRBJ2-7; 7 bases line up with TRBD1. This CDR3 is built from 17 residues. Unmatched junction bases numbered 11, after V lost 0 bases and J lost 3 bases. CDR1 is MNHEY and CDR2 is SVGAGI in the germline V gene.

This clonotype was recorded at least ten times. The chain combines TRBV7-8 with TRBJ1-4; D might be TRBD1 (6 bases). This CDR3 has 14 amino acids. CDR1 is SGHVS and CDR2 is FQNEAQ in the germline V gene. Trimming took off 4 bases at V and 7 bases at J, with 13 bases between the two ends. CDR3 loop: CASSSGTLGEKLFF. CDR3 coding DNA: TGTGCCAGCAGCTCCGGGACACTCGGTGAAAAACTGTTTTTT.